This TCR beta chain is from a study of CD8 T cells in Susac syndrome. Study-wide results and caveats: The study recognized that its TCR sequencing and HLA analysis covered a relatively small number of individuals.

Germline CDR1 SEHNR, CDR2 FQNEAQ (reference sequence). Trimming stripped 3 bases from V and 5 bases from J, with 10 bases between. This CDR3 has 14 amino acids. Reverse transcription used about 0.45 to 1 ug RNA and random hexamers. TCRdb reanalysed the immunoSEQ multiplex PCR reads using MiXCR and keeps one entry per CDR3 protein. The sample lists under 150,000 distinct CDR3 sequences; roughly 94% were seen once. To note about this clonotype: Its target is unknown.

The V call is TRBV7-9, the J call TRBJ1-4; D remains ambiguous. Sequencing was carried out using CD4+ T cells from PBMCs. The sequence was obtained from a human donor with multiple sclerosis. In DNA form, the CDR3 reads TGTGCCAGCAGCTTCAGTGGTCAGAATGAAAAACTGTTTTTT. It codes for CASSFSGQNEKLFF.